The 19 T cell receptor beta chains presented below share a single source sample, sequenced in a study of blood T cell repertoires in COVID-19. Generated by immunoSEQ multiplex PCR, the TCRdb table keeps only in-frame clones and is missing some. The sample records under 170,000 clones, approximately 83% being singletons. What was sequenced was peripheral blood. The receptor set was obtained from a man aged 70-80 years with acute or convalescent COVID-19.

This chain uses TRBV19 with TRBJ2-1, with 8 positions matching TRBD2. The CDR3 covers 16 residues. V shed 5 bases, J shed 4 bases, and the junction held 10 bases outside the gene matches. Per germline, CDR1 LNHDA and CDR2 SQIVND (reference sequence). CDR3 in DNA: TGTGCCAGTAGTCCGACTAGCGCATCCGTGTACAATGAGCAGTTCTTC. Translating gives CASSPTSASVYNEQFF. Full variable domain (missing parts from reference TRBV19 and TRBJ2-1): DGGITQSPKYLFRKEGQNVTLSCEQNLNHDAMYWYRQDPGQGLRLIYYSQIVNDFQKGDIAEGYSVSREKKESFPLTVTSAQKNPTAFYLCASSPTSASVYNEQFFGPGTRLTVL.

The chain links TRBV9 to TRBJ1-3, with D tentatively TRBD1 (6 bases). The V gene lost 3 bases and the J gene lost 4 bases, with 17 bases spanning the gap. Germline CDR1 reads SGDLS; CDR2 reads YYNGEE. CDR3 length: 16 amino acids. The chain's CDR3 is CASSAATGLEGNTIYF. CDR3 coding DNA: TGTGCCAGCAGCGCGGCGACAGGTTTAGAAGGAAACACCATATATTTT.

This clone was detected only a few times. The chain has TRBV4-2 and TRBJ1-3, with D possibly being TRBD1 (5 bases). This CDR3 spans 15 amino acids. Trimming took 0 bases from V and 2 from J, leaving 8 bases between them. Germline values: CDR1 LGHNA, CDR2 YNFKEQ. The CDR3 loop is CASSQDPGPGNTIYF. The CDR3 DNA follows: TGTGCCAGCAGCCAAGATCCAGGGCCTGGAAACACCATATATTTT.

The chain joins TRBV5-1 to TRBJ2-2; D unclear. With 4 bases removed from V and 3 bases from J, the gap between germline ends came to 4 bases. Per the germline V gene, CDR1 is SGHRS and CDR2 is YFSETQ. The CDR3 is 12 amino acids. CDR3 nucleotide sequence: TGCGCCAGCAGCAGAGACACCGGGGAGCTGTTTTTT. It encodes CASSRDTGELFF.

The chain is built from TRBV7-2 and TRBJ1-1, with TRBD1 matching over 9 bases. CDR1 and CDR2 (germline): SGHTA, FQGNSA. CDR3 length equals 14 residues. J lost 1 base, V lost 4 bases, and 1 base had no gene match. In DNA form, the CDR3 reads TGTGCCAGCAGCTGGGGACAGGGGAACACTGAAGCTTTCTTT. Protein product: CASSWGQGNTEAFF.

The rearrangement uses TRBV4-3 and TRBJ2-3; 7 bases agree with TRBD2. The V gene end was trimmed by 0 bases and the J gene end by 1 base; junction bases not matched to a gene: 4. Looked up from germline, CDR1 is LGHNA and CDR2 is YSLEER. There are 16 residues in the CDR3. This CDR3 reads CASSQEASGGTDTQYF. The DNA for the CDR3 is TGCGCCAGCAGCCAAGAGGCTAGCGGAGGCACAGATACGCAGTATTTT.

The chain employs TRBV5-6 and TRBJ2-6, with D tentatively TRBD1 (5 bases). CDR3 length: 15 residues. Trimming removed 5 bases at V and 2 bases at J, with 11 bases between. Germline V gene data show CDR1 as SGHDT and CDR2 as YYEEEE. In DNA form, the CDR3 reads TGTGCCAGCAGGTCCACAGGTGCTGGGGCCAACGTCCTGACTTTC. Translated: CASRSTGAGANVLTF.

The table lists this clone with a count of one. The chain couples TRBV5-1 to TRBJ2-7; the D gene is possibly TRBD1 (6 bases). Germline V gives CDR1 SGHRS, CDR2 YFSETQ. The CDR3 length is 13 residues. With 0 bases removed from V and 6 bases from J, the gap between germline ends came to 10 bases. CDR3 DNA: TGCGCCAGCAGCTTGGACAGGGCTGGCGAGCAGTACTTC. It specifies CASSLDRAGEQYF.

Details on this clone: One junction end does not reproduce the germline sequence, and a read error may be involved. The J gene is TRBJ2-2, the V gene TRBV7-7; 8 nucleotides match TRBD1. CDR3 size: 15 residues. Germline loops: CDR1 SSHAT, CDR2 FNYEAQ (reference sequence). CDR3: CASSLITGGTGELFF. The CDR3 coding sequence is TGTGCTAGCAGCTTGATCACAGGGGGCACCGGGGAGCTGTTTTTT.

The chain recombines TRBV19 with TRBJ2-1; tentative D call: TRBD2 (6 bases). The germline V gene encodes CDR1 LNHDA and CDR2 SQIVND (reference sequence). The V and J ends lost 0 bases and 2 bases respectively, with 14 bases between them. The CDR3 runs 17 residues. The CDR3 coding sequence is TGTGCCAGTAGTATAGATCTCGGAGGGAGCCCCTACAATGAGCAGTTCTTC. Translated: CASSIDLGGSPYNEQFF.

The table lists this clone with a few counts. The V gene is TRBV4-2, the J gene TRBJ1-2; 7 nucleotides agree with TRBD1. Germline CDR1 is LGHNA and CDR2 is YNFKEQ. Trimming took 0 bases from V and 8 from J; bases not matched to a gene: 6. This CDR3 region has 14 residues. CDR3 coding DNA: TGTGCCAGCAGCCAAGATTTACAGGGGAAAGGCTACACCTTC. It codes for CASSQDLQGKGYTF.

This clone is a singleton in its sample. This chain links TRBV28 with TRBJ2-7; D is unclear. The CDR3 loop spans 12 amino acids. Trimming took 8 bases from V and 6 from J, leaving 14 bases between them. The germline gives CDR1 MDHEN, CDR2 SYDVKM. The CDR3 loop is CASGTGVSEQYF. CDR3 DNA: TGTGCCAGCGGTACCGGTGTCTCCGAGCAGTACTTC.

Comment on this clone: One junction end does not reproduce the germline sequence, and a read error may be involved. This chain uses TRBV7-7 with TRBJ1-1; D is unclear. Germline lookup yields CDR1 SSHAT and CDR2 FNYEAQ (reference sequence). This CDR3 spans 13 amino acids. In nucleotides, the CDR3 is TGTGCTAGCAGCTCTACCTACGGCGGTGAAGCTTTCTTT. It specifies CASSSTYGGEAFF.

This clone was seen only once. The genes are TRBV6-2 or TRBV6-3 and TRBJ1-5; 9 bases agree with TRBD1. V lost 2 bases to trimming and J lost 7 bases; unmatched junction nucleotides: 6. The CDR3 extends over 15 amino acids. Germline V gene sequence: CDR1 MNHEY, CDR2 SVGEGT. The CDR3 DNA reads TGTGCCAGCAGTTACGCCCGGACAGGGGAGCAGCCCCAGCATTTT. Translation gives CASSYARTGEQPQHF.

This clone has a count of ten or more. Different DNA sequences within this sample yield the same CDR3. The chain recombines TRBV7-9 with TRBJ2-7, with D possibly matching TRBD2 (6 bases). CDR3 size: 16 residues. Germline loops: CDR1 SEHNR, CDR2 FQNEAQ (reference sequence). The V end was cut by 5 bases, the J end by 0 bases, with 17 bases between. The CDR3 sequence: CASSALGGGRSYEQYF. Written as DNA, the CDR3 is TGTGCCAGCAGCGCACTGGGGGGTGGCCGCTCCTACGAGCAGTACTTC.

There are a few counts of this clone. V usage is TRBV28 and J usage is TRBJ1-1, with 7 nucleotides matching TRBD1. The germline CDR1 and CDR2 sequences are MDHEN and SYDVKM. The length of the CDR3 is 14 residues. The junction had 9 bases not matched to a gene; V was cut back by 8 bases and J by 3 bases. The CDR3 reads CASGGGQSYTEAFF. CDR3 nucleotides: TGTGCCAGCGGTGGGGGACAGTCCTACACTGAAGCTTTCTTT.

This rearrangement joins TRBV27 to TRBJ1-1; TRBD1 aligns across 7 bases. This CDR3 contains 14 residues. Germline-derived CDR1 and CDR2 are MNHEY and SMNVEV (reference sequence). The junction had 4 bases not matched to a gene; V was cut back by 6 bases and J by 0 bases. The CDR3 here is CASRLQGMNTEAFF. CDR3 in DNA: TGTGCCAGCAGATTACAGGGGATGAACACTGAAGCTTTCTTT.

The genes are TRBV5-1 and TRBJ2-1; TRBD2 matches 16 bases. This CDR3 region has 17 residues. The J segment lost 7 bases and the V segment lost 4 bases, leaving 8 bases of the junction unmatched. Per germline, CDR1 SGHRS and CDR2 YFSETQ. CDR3 loop: CASSPGLAGGPRNEQFF. In DNA form, the CDR3 reads TGCGCCAGCAGCCCGGGACTAGCGGGAGGGCCGAGGAATGAGCAGTTCTTC.

The gene calls are TRBV6-5 and TRBJ2-7, with a weak D call TRBD2 (6 bases). V was clipped by 8 bases and J by 10 bases, with 21 bases between them. The CDR3 runs 13 residues. The germline V gene has CDR1 MNHEY and CDR2 SVGAGI. The CDR3 DNA reads as TGTGCCAGCCGAAGGGTACTAGCCCCCGAACAGTACTTC. Translated: CASRRVLAPEQYF.